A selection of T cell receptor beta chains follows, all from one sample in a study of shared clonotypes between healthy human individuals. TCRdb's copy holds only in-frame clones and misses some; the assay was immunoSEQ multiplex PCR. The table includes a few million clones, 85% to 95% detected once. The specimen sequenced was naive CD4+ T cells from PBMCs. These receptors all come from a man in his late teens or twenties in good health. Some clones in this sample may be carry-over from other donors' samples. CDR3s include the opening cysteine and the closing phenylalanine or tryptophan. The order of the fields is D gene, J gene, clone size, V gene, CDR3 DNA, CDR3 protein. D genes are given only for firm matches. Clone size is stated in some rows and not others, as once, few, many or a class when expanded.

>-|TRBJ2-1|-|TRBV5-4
TGTGCCAGCAGCTTGGCACAGGTCAATGAGCAGTTCTTC
CASSLAQVNEQFF
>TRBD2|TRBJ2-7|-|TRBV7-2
TGTGCCAGCAGCGCGTCTAGCGGAACCTCCTACGAGCAGTACTTC
CASSASSGTSYEQYF
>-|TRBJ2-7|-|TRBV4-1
TGCGCCAGCAGCCTCTCGGTCGCAGAGACCTACGAGCAGTACTTC
CASSLSVAETYEQYF
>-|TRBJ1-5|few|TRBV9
TGTGCCAGCAGCGTCGACAGTTACAATCAGCCCCAGCATTTT
CASSVDSYNQPQHF
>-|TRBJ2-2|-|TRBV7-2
TGTGCCAGCAGCGTTAGGACGCGGACCGGGGAGCTGTTTTTT
CASSVRTRTGELFF
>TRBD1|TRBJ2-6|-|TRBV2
TGTGCCAGCTCAGACAGGGGATCTGGGGCCAACGTCCTGACTTTC
CASSDRGSGANVLTF
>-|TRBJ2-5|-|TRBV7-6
TGTGCCAGCAGCTTAGCACTACGGGAGACCCAGTACTTC
CASSLALRETQYF
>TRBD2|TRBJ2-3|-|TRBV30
TGTGCCTGGGGTAGCGGGAGTAGGGGCGCAGATACGCAGTATTTT
CAWGSGSRGADTQYF
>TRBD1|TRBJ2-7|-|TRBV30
TGTGCCTGGACCCGAGGGGACAGGGCACACGAGCAGTACTTC
CAWTRGDRAHEQYF
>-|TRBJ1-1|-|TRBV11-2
TGTGCCAGCAGCATCGGTCTCAGCGGGGTGGCCACTGAAGCTTTCTTT
CASSIGLSGVATEAFF
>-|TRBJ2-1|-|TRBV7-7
TGTGCCAGCAGCTTAGAGCTGATGAATTACAATGAGCAGTTCTTC
CASSLELMNYNEQFF
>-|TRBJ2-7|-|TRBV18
TGTGCCAGCTCACCAGCTCGGACAGGGCATCGAGCGGGAGAAGCCTACGAGCAGTACTTC
CASSPARTGHRAGEAYEQYF
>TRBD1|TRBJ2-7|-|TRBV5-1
TGCGCCAGCAGCCTGACAGGGGCCTCCTACGAGCAGTACTTC
CASSLTGASYEQYF
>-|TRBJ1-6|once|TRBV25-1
TGTGCCAGCAGTGAAGTTACCCGGATTTCACCCCTCCACTTT
CASSEVTRISPLHF
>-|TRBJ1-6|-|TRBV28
TGTGCCAGCAGCCGGGGTAGTTCACCCCTCCACTTT
CASSRGSSPLHF